This T cell receptor (beta chain) was sequenced during a study of blood T cell repertoires in COVID-19. Study as a whole: The study drew acute and convalescent COVID-19 samples from the United States, Italy and Spain. PBMCs, B-cell-depleted T cells, or T cells were the source of the cDNA or gDNA that made up the material.

Clones were sequenced by immunoSEQ multiplex PCR, and TCRdb holds only the in-frame ones, with some missing. Altogether tens of thousands of clones are present, more than 75% being singletons, with the ten largest covering roughly 4%. The CDR3 is 17 amino acids. CDR1 and CDR2 from the germline V gene are LGHNA and YNFKEQ. V gave up 2 bases and J gave up 4 bases; unmatched junction bases: 8. Sequences were obtained from peripheral blood. The rearrangement links TRBV4-2 to TRBJ1-1; 12 bases are a match to TRBD1. This sequence originates from a human donor in a cohort sampled during active COVID-19. The CDR3 is CASSQRDRGRLATEAFF. CDR3 coding DNA: TGTGCCAGCAGCCAACGGGACAGGGGGCGATTAGCCACTGAAGCTTTCTTT.